This T cell receptor (beta chain) was identified in a study of blood T cell repertoires in COVID-19. The CDR3 contains 12 residues. Trimming stripped 7 bases from V and 2 bases from J, with 11 bases between. Germline assignment: CDR1 SQVTM and CDR2 ANQGSEA. The table came from immunoSEQ multiplex PCR; TCRdb's copy has only in-frame clones and leaves some out. The repertoire includes 100,000 to 150,000 clones, about 89% of them detected once, and more than 9.5% sits in the top ten. This chain uses TRBV29-1 with TRBJ2-5, with TRBD2 as a possible D gene (5 bases). This TCR came from a woman in her 70s with COVID-19, enrolled during active disease. Input material: peripheral blood. CDR3 nucleotides: TGCAGCGGCGAGGGTGGGCAAGAGACCCAGTACTTC. As protein: CSGEGGQETQYF.